Presented here are 20 T cell receptor beta chains from one specimen sequenced in a study of cytomegalovirus exposure and HLA in healthy donors. Use of 60 Vbeta and 13 Jbeta primers characterized the PCR. Only in-frame clones appear in the TCRdb table, and some are missing; sequencing was by immunoSEQ multiplex PCR. The sample yields over 150,000 clones, approximately 80% seen once. Sequencing was done on a sample of PBMCs. These receptors were collected from a male donor in good health and CMV-seropositive.

This chain joins TRBV9 and TRBJ2-7, with 10 positions matching TRBD1. V lost 2 bases to trimming and J lost 3 bases; unmatched junction nucleotides: 2. CDR1 and CDR2 from the germline V gene are SGDLS and YYNGEE. This CDR3 has 14 amino acids. The CDR3 DNA reads TGTGCCAGCAGCGTGGGACAGGGGCGCTACGAGCAGTACTTC. Amino acids: CASSVGQGRYEQYF.

This clone was counted only a few times. This chain uses TRBV7-9 with TRBJ2-1; possible D gene TRBD1, 6 bases. CDR3 length: 12 amino acids. V lost 6 bases and J 5 bases, leaving 8 bases between the germline ends. Germline V gene data show CDR1 as SEHNR and CDR2 as FQNEAQ (reference sequence). This chain's CDR3 is CASRRTDNEQFF. The CDR3 region has the DNA TGTGCCAGCAGAAGGACAGACAATGAGCAGTTCTTC. Full variable domain (outside the CDR3, taken from reference TRBV7-9 and TRBJ2-1): DTGVSQNPRHKITKRGQNVTFRCDPISEHNRLYWYRQTLGQGPEFLTYFQNEAQLEKSRLLSDRFSAERPKGSFSTLEIQRTEQGDSAMYLCASRRTDNEQFFGPGTRLTVL.

J is TRBJ1-4 and V is TRBV4-1; tentative D call: TRBD1 (6 bases). Trimming pared 0 bases from V and 7 bases from J, leaving 15 bases between. Germline assignment: CDR1 MGHRA and CDR2 YSYEKL. This CDR3 region has 16 residues. The CDR3 nucleotides read TGCGCCAGCAGCCAAGATGGTACAGGGCGAGGTGAAAAACTGTTTTTT. It translates to CASSQDGTGRGEKLFF.

V usage is TRBV2 and J usage is TRBJ2-7; D is unresolved. Trimming shortened V by 5 bases and J by 1 base, and 9 bases separated the two germline ends. Germline V CDR1 and CDR2: SNHLY, FYNNEI. There are 13 residues in the CDR3. CDR3 residues: CASSSLGSYEQYF. CDR3 nucleotide sequence: TGTGCCAGCAGTTCTCTCGGGTCCTACGAGCAGTACTTC.

This chain joins TRBV19 and TRBJ2-1, with 7 bases matching TRBD2. The CDR3 length is 13 residues. J gave up 5 bases and V 3 bases, and 1 base lay outside the gene matches. Germline V gives CDR1 LNHDA, CDR2 SQIVND (reference sequence). The CDR3 DNA is TGTGCCAGTAGTATCCTAGCGGACAATGAGCAGTTCTTC. Encoded protein: CASSILADNEQFF.

This chain connects TRBV7-3 to TRBJ2-1; 8 bases fit TRBD2. This CDR3 comprises 14 residues. With V trimmed by 5 bases and J by 5 bases, 5 bases remained unmatched. CDR1 and CDR2 from the germline V gene are SGHTA and FQGTGA. The CDR3 DNA reads TGTGCCAGCAGCAGCATAGCGGGGAACAATGAGCAGTTCTTC. Amino acid sequence: CASSSIAGNNEQFF.

The CDR3 loop is CASSPTTGNYGYTF. DNA of the CDR3: TGTGCCAGCAGTCCCACGACAGGGAACTATGGCTACACCTTC. V is TRBV27 and J is TRBJ1-2; 7 bases are shared with TRBD1. J gave up 2 bases and V 5 bases, and 5 bases lay outside the gene matches. This CDR3 is built from 14 residues. Germline-derived CDR1 and CDR2 are MNHEY and SMNVEV (reference sequence).

This clone occurred a few times. V usage is TRBV6-1 and J usage is TRBJ1-4; 8 bases map to TRBD1. CDR1 MNHNS and CDR2 SASEGT come from the germline V gene. This CDR3 has 15 amino acids. V lost 5 bases and J lost 7; bases outside the gene matches: 9. The CDR3 loop reads CASSSLQGGSEKLFF. The CDR3 DNA reads as TGTGCCAGCAGTTCCCTACAGGGGGGAAGTGAAAAACTGTTTTTT.

This sequence joins TRBV6-1 and TRBJ1-1; no clear D gene. The ends were cut back, 8 bases at V and 1 base at J, with 14 bases in the middle. The CDR3 consists of 14 residues. The germline gives CDR1 MNHNS, CDR2 SASEGT. The CDR3 sequence is CASSPIGRNTEAFF. Written as DNA, the CDR3 is TGTGCCAGCTCACCTATCGGTAGGAACACTGAAGCTTTCTTT.

This clone was recorded only once. The chain has TRBV9 and TRBJ1-1; the D is unclear. Trimming cost V 4 bases and J 3 bases, with 13 bases left between them. The CDR3 has 14 residues. Germline assignment: CDR1 SGDLS and CDR2 YYNGEE. The CDR3 sequence: CASSSQDGDTEAFF. CDR3 DNA: TGTGCCAGCAGCTCTCAGGACGGGGACACTGAAGCTTTCTTT.

This rearrangement joins TRBV9 to TRBJ2-5; a possible D gene is TRBD2 (5 bases). Deletions cut 4 bases from V and 5 bases from J, with 9 bases between. This CDR3 has 12 amino acids. Looked up from germline, CDR1 is SGDLS and CDR2 is YYNGEE. The CDR3 nucleotides are TGTGCCAGCAGCCGGGATGGGGAGACCCAGTACTTC. It codes for CASSRDGETQYF.

This clone appeared a few times. This rearrangement joins TRBV6-5 to TRBJ1-2, with no clear D. The germline V gene encodes CDR1 MNHEY and CDR2 SVGAGI. Trimming removed 6 bases from V and 0 bases from J, with 5 bases in between. There are 12 residues in the CDR3. In DNA, the CDR3 is TGTGCCAGCAGCCCTGCTAACTATGGCTACACCTTC. It translates to CASSPANYGYTF.

The gene calls are TRBV10-3 and TRBJ2-3; possibly TRBD2 for D (6 bases). CDR3 size: 15 residues. Germline CDR1 and CDR2: ENHRY and SYGVKD. V shed 2 bases and J shed 5 bases, with 14 bases lying between them. The CDR3, as DNA: TGTGCCATCAGTGAGAGTAGCGGAGGGAGAGATACGCAGTATTTT. This codes for CAISESSGGRDTQYF.

The chain carries TRBV11-3 and TRBJ2-7; TRBD1 might be the D (6 bases). The V end lost 5 bases, the J end lost 7 bases, and 18 bases lay between the germline ends. Germline CDR1 reads SGHNT; CDR2 reads YENEEA. The CDR3 is 14 residues long. As DNA, the CDR3 is TGTGCCAGCAGCCAGGGGTCCGGGACGTTGGAGCAGTACTTC. Residues: CASSQGSGTLEQYF.

The V gene is TRBV9, the J gene TRBJ2-1; 13 bases agree with TRBD2. The V segment lost 4 bases and the J segment 0 bases; nucleotides outside the gene matches: 10. Germline assignment: CDR1 SGDLS and CDR2 YYNGEE. There are 19 residues in the CDR3. This chain's CDR3 is CASSTGTSGVFSSYNEQFF. CDR3 nucleotide sequence: TGTGCCAGCAGCACCGGGACTAGCGGGGTTTTTAGCTCCTACAATGAGCAGTTCTTC.

The chain links TRBV5-6 to TRBJ2-7, with 8 bases lining up with TRBD1. Germline CDR1 reads SGHDT; CDR2 reads YYEEEE. The CDR3 has 15 residues. V was clipped by 4 bases and J by 2 bases; unmatched bases: 8. CDR3 sequence (DNA): TGTGCCAGCAGCGTCGGGACAGGAGTTACCTACGAGCAGTACTTC. It is translated as CASSVGTGVTYEQYF.

This clone was found once. The V and J genes are TRBV6-5 and TRBJ2-1, with unresolved D. In germline, CDR1 is MNHEY, CDR2 SVGAGI. Deletions cut 5 bases from V and 2 bases from J, with 7 bases between. CDR3 length equals 13 residues. Written as DNA, the CDR3 is TGTGCCAGCAGTCCTAGTCCCTACAATGAGCAGTTCTTC. Amino acids: CASSPSPYNEQFF.

The rearrangement joins TRBV5-6 to TRBJ2-3, with D possibly matching TRBD1 (5 bases). Germline values: CDR1 SGHDT, CDR2 YYEEEE. The V and J ends lost 2 bases and 4 bases respectively, with 11 bases between them. The CDR3 covers 14 residues. The DNA for the CDR3 is TGTGCCAGCAGCTTACGACAGCCTGCAGATACGCAGTATTTT. Its translation: CASSLRQPADTQYF.

The chain joins TRBV30 to TRBJ2-1, with 10 bases matching TRBD2. CDR1 and CDR2 (germline): GTSNPN, SVGIG (reference sequence). CDR3 length equals 13 residues. Germline trimming cut 7 bases from V and 6 bases from J; bases unmatched to any gene: 6. CDR3 loop: CAYGTSVGNEQFF. In DNA, the CDR3 is TGTGCCTACGGGACTAGCGTGGGCAATGAGCAGTTCTTC.

The V call is TRBV12-5, the J call TRBJ2-7; the match to TRBD2 covers 7 bases. Germline V lookup: CDR1 LGHNT, CDR2 FRNRAP. V lost 5 bases, J lost 2 bases, and 12 bases stayed unmatched. CDR3 size: 16 residues. The CDR3 sequence is CASGLAPGRGTYEQYF. The CDR3 DNA is TGTGCTAGTGGTCTCGCCCCAGGGCGGGGGACCTACGAGCAGTACTTC.